The clone carrying this TCR beta chain was recorded at least ten times. The junction shows a germline mismatch at one end, possibly a read error. The CDR3 is 14 residues long. The V gene's germline CDR1 is SGHRS and CDR2 YFSETQ. Reasons for excluding patients were uncontrolled infection, other autoimmune disease, pregnancy or lactation. These data are taken from a study of T cells in Graves' hyperthyroidism and ophthalmopathy. Authors of the study amplified TCR beta CDR3 regions from RNA transcripts. The HTBI set primed first-round TCR CDR3 RT-PCR. TCRdb itself ran the multiplex PCR reads through MiXCR, one entry per CDR3 protein. Here the sample spans about 250,000 distinct CDR3 sequences, over 20% being singletons.

The origin of this receptor is a woman in her thirties or forties with Graves' ophthalmopathy. The specimen was blood. The J gene is TRBJ1-3, the V gene TRBV5-1, with unresolved D. The CDR3 is CASSLGTAGNTIYF. The CDR3 region has the DNA TGCGCCAGCAGTTTGGGTACCGCTGGAAACACCATATATTTT. Together with reference TRBV5-1 and TRBJ1-3, the CDR3 gives the full variable domain: KAGVTQTPRYLIKTRGQQVTLSCSPISGHRSVSWYQQTPGQGLQFLFEYFSETQRNKGNFPGRFSGRQFSNSRSEMNVSTLELGDSALYLCASSLGTAGNTIYFGEGSWLTVV.